This T cell receptor beta chain was retrieved from a study of blood T cell repertoires in COVID-19. Study overall: From T cells, B-cell-depleted T cells, or PBMCs came the material, which was cDNA or gDNA.

Source study methods: Reference gene primer amplification gave nucleated cell count estimates. The table came from immunoSEQ multiplex PCR; TCRdb's copy has only in-frame clones and leaves some out. That table furnishes V, J and clone size, whereas the DNA furnished D and trimming. Of 60,000 to 80,000 clones in the sample, 85% to 90% are singletons; the top ten hold 15% to 20%. Sequenced: peripheral blood. The TCR comes from a woman aged 60-75 years with COVID-19, enrolled during active disease.

Here the CDR3 reads CASSYSPRQGSYGYTF. The CDR3 nucleotides are TGTGCCAGCAGTTACTCGCCGAGACAGGGCTCCTATGGCTACACCTTC. The V gene is TRBV6-6, the J gene TRBJ1-2, with 7 bases lining up with TRBD1. The CDR3 totals 16 residues. With 0 bases clipped from V and 4 bases from J, the junction kept 8 bases outside the gene matches. Per germline, CDR1 MNHNY and CDR2 SVGAGI (reference sequence).